The present TCR beta chain was sequenced within a study of beta chain features in type 1 diabetes. Findings of the study overall: More deletions and fewer insertions at VDJ junctions were seen in type 1 diabetes patients. Shortening that was moderate but significant affected the TCRB CDR3s of Type 1 diabetes patients in all four CD4+ subsets. In patients and controls equally, PCR might favor templates that are shorter.

Germline CDR1 SGHDT, CDR2 YYEEEE. Trimming removed 4 bases at V and 13 bases at J, with 20 bases between. The CDR3 is made up of 13 amino acids. This clone has only a few counts. Its antigen remains unknown. Reverse transcribing all isolated RNA meant expressed TCRB transcripts were sequenced. Profiled with immunoSEQ multiplex PCR; TCRdb holds only in-frame clones, not every one. The table includes approximately 170,000 clones, 6% to 9% detected once. This TCR was recovered from a young man with type 1 diabetes. The sample consisted of central memory CD4+ T cells from blood. This chain uses TRBV5-6 with TRBJ2-5; D perhaps matches TRBD2 (7 bases). The chain's CDR3 is CASSPIDGGLGYF. In DNA form, the CDR3 reads TGTGCCAGCAGCCCCATCGACGGGGGGCTTGGGTACTTC.